This entry lists 32 T cell receptor beta chains sequenced from one sample in a study of cytomegalovirus exposure and HLA in healthy donors. The PCR made use of 60 Vbeta and 13 Jbeta primers. Method: immunoSEQ multiplex PCR; TCRdb's copy keeps in-frame clones and lacks some. The sample holds some 100,000 clones, over 65% seen once. Sequenced sample: PBMCs. The receptors were gathered from a woman between 50 and 59 years old in good health and CMV-seropositive.

This rearrangement joins TRBV5-4 to TRBJ1-6; a weak D match, TRBD1 (5 bases). In germline, CDR1 is SGHNT, CDR2 YYREEE (reference sequence). V shed 5 bases and J shed 7 bases, with 13 bases lying between them. The CDR3 covers 14 residues. The CDR3 reads CASSFGGRNSPLHF. The CDR3 DNA is TGTGCCAGCAGTTTTGGGGGGAGAAATTCACCCCTCCACTTT. Together with reference TRBV5-4 and TRBJ1-6, the CDR3 gives the full variable domain: ETGVTQSPTHLIKTRGQQVTLRCSSQSGHNTVSWYQQALGQGPQFIFQYYREEENGRGNFPPRFSGLQFPNYSSELNVNALELDDSALYLCASSFGGRNSPLHFGNGTRLTVT.

This clone was counted once. The rearrangement links TRBV9 to TRBJ1-2, with TRBD1 as a possible D gene (5 bases). The germline V and J ends were trimmed by 0 bases and 5 bases, with 17 bases remaining between them. CDR1 SGDLS and CDR2 YYNGEE come from the germline V gene. There are 16 residues in the CDR3. The CDR3 DNA is TGTGCCAGCAGCGTAGGGCAATGGTACAGGACGTATGGCTACACCTTC. This translates into CASSVGQWYRTYGYTF. Together with reference TRBV9 and TRBJ1-2, the CDR3 gives the full variable domain: DSGVTQTPKHLITATGQRVTLRCSPRSGDLSVYWYQQSLDQGLQFLIQYYNGEERAKGNILERFSAQQFPDLHSELNLSSLELGDSALYFCASSVGQWYRTYGYTFGSGTRLTVV.

The genes are TRBV6-5 and TRBJ1-2, with D perhaps matching TRBD1 (6 bases). Per the germline V gene, CDR1 is MNHEY and CDR2 is SVGAGI. Trimming stripped 5 bases from V and 4 bases from J, with 14 bases between. The CDR3 is 14 amino acids. The CDR3 DNA is TGTGCCAGCAGTAGACAGACAGGTTTCTATGGCTACACCTTC. This gives the protein CASSRQTGFYGYTF.

This rearrangement joins TRBV6-5 to TRBJ2-1; D may be TRBD2 (5 bases). This CDR3 comprises 14 residues. V was pared by 5 bases and J by 7 bases, with 15 bases between. The germline V gene has CDR1 MNHEY and CDR2 SVGAGI. The CDR3 loop reads CASSLWGAENEQFF. CDR3 nucleotides: TGTGCCAGCAGTCTTTGGGGAGCGGAAAATGAGCAGTTCTTC.

The CDR3 DNA follows: TGTGCCTGGAGTGTAATTTCCGGGGCCGGGGAGCTGTTTTTT. Protein product: CAWSVISGAGELFF. The chain carries TRBV30 and TRBJ2-2; D is possibly TRBD2 (5 bases). V gave up 0 bases and J gave up 6 bases, with 11 bases separating them. Germline V gene lookup returns CDR1 GTSNPN and CDR2 SVGIG (reference sequence). This CDR3 is built from 14 residues.

The V and J genes are TRBV2 and TRBJ1-6; 9 nucleotides match TRBD1. The CDR3 sequence is 14 residues long. V was pared by 4 bases and J by 9 bases, with 4 bases of the junction left unmatched. CDR1 is SNHLY, CDR2 FYNNEI, per germline. The CDR3 loop is CASSGRQGGSPLHF. The CDR3 DNA follows: TGTGCCAGCAGTGGACGACAGGGGGGTTCACCCCTCCACTTT. The full variable domain, its missing parts supplied by reference TRBV2 and TRBJ1-6, is EPEVTQTPSHQVTQMGQEVILRCVPISNHLYFYWYRQILGQKVEFLVSFYNNEISEKSEIFDDQFSVERPDGSNFTLKIRSTKLEDSAMYFCASSGRQGGSPLHFGNGTRLTVT.

The gene calls are TRBV5-6 and TRBJ2-2, with D perhaps matching TRBD1 (6 bases). Trimming left V 1 base short and J 3 bases short, with 10 bases between. Germline V gene lookup returns CDR1 SGHDT and CDR2 YYEEEE. The length of the CDR3 is 15 residues. The CDR3 reads CASSLWTADTGELFF. In DNA, the CDR3 is TGTGCCAGCAGCTTGTGGACAGCGGACACCGGGGAGCTGTTTTTT.

This sequence joins TRBV5-1 and TRBJ1-1; 7 positions match TRBD1. V shed 2 bases, J shed 3 bases, and the junction held 1 base outside the gene matches. Germline V gene data show CDR1 as SGHRS and CDR2 as YFSETQ. The CDR3 contains 13 residues. The CDR3 coding sequence is TGCGCCAGCAGCTTTACAGGGGACACTGAAGCTTTCTTT. This translates into CASSFTGDTEAFF. Full variable domain (rest looked up from reference TRBV5-1 and TRBJ1-1): KAGVTQTPRYLIKTRGQQVTLSCSPISGHRSVSWYQQTPGQGLQFLFEYFSETQRNKGNFPGRFSGRQFSNSRSEMNVSTLELGDSALYLCASSFTGDTEAFFGQGTRLTVV.

In DNA, the CDR3 is TGTGCCAGCAGTGGACAGGGCTCTGGCTACACCTTC. Its protein product is CASSGQGSGYTF. The J gene is TRBJ1-2, the V gene TRBV25-1; TRBD1 agrees at 7 bases. The ends lost 4 bases at V and 7 bases at J; junction bases unmatched: 3. This CDR3 contains 12 residues. Looked up from germline, CDR1 is MGHDK and CDR2 is SYGVNS.

The genes are TRBV5-4 and TRBJ1-1; D not resolved. CDR3 length: 14 amino acids. Germline V gene sequence: CDR1 SGHNT, CDR2 YYREEE (reference sequence). V dropped 2 bases and J dropped 4 bases, with 12 bases sitting between them. CDR3 sequence (DNA): TGTGCCAGCAGCTTAAGCGAGGTGCTCACTGAAGCTTTCTTT. It specifies CASSLSEVLTEAFF. The full variable domain, in which reference TRBV5-4 and TRBJ1-1 provide the parts outside the CDR3, is ETGVTQSPTHLIKTRGQQVTLRCSSQSGHNTVSWYQQALGQGPQFIFQYYREEENGRGNFPPRFSGLQFPNYSSELNVNALELDDSALYLCASSLSEVLTEAFFGQGTRLTVV.

V is TRBV27 and J is TRBJ2-1, with 7 bases aligning to TRBD2. Germline CDR1 and CDR2: MNHEY and SMNVEV (reference sequence). J gave up 3 bases and V 4 bases, and 15 bases lay outside the gene matches. This CDR3 comprises 18 residues. This chain's CDR3 is CASSSDASGEDNYNEQFF. The CDR3 coding sequence is TGTGCCAGCAGTTCTGACGCTAGCGGAGAGGACAACTACAATGAGCAGTTCTTC.

The chain recombines TRBV30 with TRBJ1-1; D remains unclear. The V end lost 3 bases, the J end lost 0 bases, and 14 bases lay between the germline ends. The CDR3 sequence is 15 residues long. Germline V lookup: CDR1 GTSNPN, CDR2 SVGIG (reference sequence). CDR3 loop: CAWREDALMNTEAFF. CDR3 DNA sequence: TGTGCCTGGAGGGAGGATGCTTTAATGAACACTGAAGCTTTCTTT.

This chain links TRBV11-2 with TRBJ2-3; 8 bases fit TRBD2. This CDR3 contains 16 residues. Germline CDR1 reads SGHAT; CDR2 reads FQNNGV. Unmatched junction bases numbered 11, after V lost 3 bases and J lost 6 bases. The CDR3 is CASSLDRGGAGDTQYF. CDR3 coding DNA: TGTGCCAGCAGCTTGGACCGGGGGGGAGCAGGGGATACGCAGTATTTT. The whole variable domain, filled in from reference TRBV11-2 and TRBJ2-3, reads EAGVAQSPRYKIIEKRQSVAFWCNPISGHATLYWYQQILGQGPKLLIQFQNNGVVDDSQLPKDRFSAERLKGVDSTLKIQPAKLEDSAVYLCASSLDRGGAGDTQYFGPGTRLTVL.

The V call is TRBV27, the J call TRBJ1-6; D possibly corresponds to TRBD1 (5 bases). The CDR3 is 15 residues long. Trimming stripped 2 bases from V and 5 bases from J, with 10 bases between. Germline CDR1 and CDR2: MNHEY and SMNVEV (reference sequence). The DNA of the CDR3 is TGTGCCAGCAGTTTAGCGGGGACGAATAATTCACCCCTCCACTTT. This gives the protein CASSLAGTNNSPLHF.

The chain recombines TRBV4-1 with TRBJ2-1, with TRBD2 identical over 12 bases. J was trimmed by 9 bases and V by 3 bases; bases with no gene match: 6. Germline V gene data show CDR1 as MGHRA and CDR2 as YSYEKL. The CDR3 has 15 amino acids. CDR3 bases: TGCGCCAGCAGCCAGGGGCTAGCGGGAGGGGGTGAGCAGTTCTTC. Translating gives CASSQGLAGGGEQFF.

The chain couples TRBV6-6 to TRBJ2-7; 9 positions match TRBD1. This CDR3 region has 14 residues. V shed 6 bases, J shed 3 bases, and the junction held 6 bases outside the gene matches. CDR1 MNHNY and CDR2 SVGAGI come from the germline V gene (reference sequence). CDR3 DNA sequence: TGTGCCAGCAGCCACTCGGACAGGGGCTACGAGCAGTACTTC. Its protein is CASSHSDRGYEQYF.

Note on this clone: The sample has other DNA sequences that encode this CDR3 too. The rearrangement links TRBV2 to TRBJ2-3; D uncertain. The CDR3 has 13 residues. CDR1 and CDR2 from the germline V gene are SNHLY and FYNNEI. The V end lost 3 bases, the J end lost 3 bases, and 7 bases lay between the germline ends. The CDR3 region is CASSDRRTDTQYF. Written as DNA, the CDR3 is TGTGCCAGCAGTGACAGGCGAACAGATACGCAGTATTTT.

This chain connects TRBV7-8 to TRBJ2-3, with TRBD1 as a possible D gene (5 bases). The germline gives CDR1 SGHVS, CDR2 FQNEAQ. Trimming left V 2 bases short and J 0 bases short, with 12 bases between. The CDR3 sequence is 16 residues long. CDR3: CASSLTRATSTDTQYF. The CDR3 DNA is TGTGCCAGCAGCTTAACCAGGGCCACTAGCACAGATACGCAGTATTTT. The whole variable domain, remainder taken from reference TRBV7-8 and TRBJ2-3, is GAGVSQSPRYKVAKRGQDVALRCDPISGHVSLFWYQQALGQGPEFLTYFQNEAQLDKSGLPSDRFFAERPEGSVSTLKIQRTQQEDSAVYLCASSLTRATSTDTQYFGPGTRLTVL.

Remarks on this clone: Other DNA sequences in this sample translate to the same CDR3. The chain combines TRBV7-2 with TRBJ2-7; 10 nucleotides line up with TRBD1. CDR3 length: 14 residues. With 5 bases clipped from V and 2 bases from J, the junction kept 3 bases outside the gene matches. Germline V lookup: CDR1 SGHTA, CDR2 FQGNSA. CDR3 region: CASSAGQGAYEQYF. CDR3 coding DNA: TGTGCCAGCAGCGCCGGACAGGGGGCCTACGAGCAGTACTTC. The full variable domain, its missing parts supplied by reference TRBV7-2 and TRBJ2-7, is GAGVSQSPSNKVTEKGKDVELRCDPISGHTALYWYRQSLGQGLEFLIYFQGNSAPDKSGLPSDRFSAERTGGSVSTLTIQRTQQEDSAVYLCASSAGQGAYEQYFGPGTRLTVT.

V usage is TRBV7-2 and J usage is TRBJ2-1, with 12 nucleotides matching TRBD2. In germline, CDR1 is SGHTA, CDR2 FQGNSA. V lost 5 bases to trimming and J lost 6 bases; unmatched junction nucleotides: 5. The CDR3 runs 15 residues. The CDR3 spells CASSQLAGGVNEQFF. The CDR3 bases are TGTGCCAGCAGCCAACTAGCGGGGGGAGTCAATGAGCAGTTCTTC.

This sequence joins TRBV7-9 and TRBJ2-7; D remains unclear. The CDR3 has 12 amino acids. Trimming cost V 3 bases and J 6 bases, with 9 bases left between them. Germline assignment: CDR1 SEHNR and CDR2 FQNEAQ (reference sequence). This CDR3 is CASSLSAFEQYF. In nucleotides, the CDR3 is TGTGCCAGCAGCTTGAGTGCATTCGAGCAGTACTTC.

The chain carries TRBV15 and TRBJ1-2; 7 nucleotides line up with TRBD1. This CDR3 is built from 17 residues. Per germline, CDR1 LNHNV and CDR2 YYDKDF (reference sequence). J lost 1 base, V lost 5 bases, and 13 bases had no gene match. The CDR3 DNA reads as TGTGCCACCAGCGGGGACAGCTTGCCCCCCCTTAACTATGGCTACACCTTC. Its protein is CATSGDSLPPLNYGYTF.

This clone was seen only once. The gene calls are TRBV6-1 and TRBJ2-7, with a weak D call TRBD2 (6 bases). The CDR3 contains 15 residues. Looked up from germline, CDR1 is MNHNS and CDR2 is SASEGT. The V end was cut by 0 bases, the J end by 2 bases, with 11 bases between. This CDR3 reads CASSEAGGIAYEQYF. The CDR3 DNA reads TGTGCCAGCAGTGAAGCCGGGGGTATCGCCTACGAGCAGTACTTC.

This clone was seen a few times. The rearrangement uses TRBV5-1 and TRBJ2-1; D not certain. There are 15 residues in the CDR3. CDR1 and CDR2 (germline): SGHRS, YFSETQ. V was clipped by 0 bases and J by 5 bases, with 12 bases between them. The CDR3 spells CASSLVLGGHNEQFF. The CDR3 DNA reads as TGCGCCAGCAGCTTGGTCCTCGGCGGCCACAATGAGCAGTTCTTC.

This sequence joins TRBV7-9 and TRBJ1-2, with 7 bases fitting TRBD1. CDR3 length equals 15 residues. CDR1 is SEHNR and CDR2 is FQNEAQ in the germline V gene (reference sequence). Trimming cost V 5 bases and J 4 bases; bases outside gene matches: 10. The DNA for the CDR3 is TGTGCCAGCAGCCTTGGACAGGTTTCCCCCTATGGCTACACCTTC. This encodes CASSLGQVSPYGYTF.

V and J are TRBV5-1 and TRBJ2-1; 9 bases are shared with TRBD1. The CDR3 is 14 residues long. With V trimmed by 4 bases and J by 5 bases, 4 bases remained unmatched. From germline, CDR1 is SGHRS and CDR2 YFSETQ. CDR3 sequence: CASSEGQGHNEQFF. Written as DNA, the CDR3 is TGCGCCAGCAGCGAGGGACAGGGCCACAATGAGCAGTTCTTC.

The chain employs TRBV10-3 and TRBJ1-1; D perhaps matches TRBD1 (6 bases). CDR1 is ENHRY, CDR2 SYGVKD, per germline. V was cut by 6 bases and J by 4 bases, with 15 bases left in between. This CDR3 has 14 amino acids. The CDR3: CAIRTGVSGTEAFF. CDR3 in DNA: TGTGCCATCAGGACAGGAGTGTCAGGCACTGAAGCTTTCTTT.

The rearrangement joins TRBV7-8 to TRBJ1-1; a weak D match, TRBD1 (5 bases). The germline V gene encodes CDR1 SGHVS and CDR2 FQNEAQ. Trimming shortened V by 6 bases and J by 9 bases, and 17 bases separated the two germline ends. This CDR3 is built from 13 residues. This CDR3 reads CASSLGPQGKAFF. Here the CDR3 DNA reads TGTGCCAGCAGTCTAGGCCCCCAGGGAAAAGCTTTCTTT. The whole variable domain, remainder taken from reference TRBV7-8 and TRBJ1-1, is GAGVSQSPRYKVAKRGQDVALRCDPISGHVSLFWYQQALGQGPEFLTYFQNEAQLDKSGLPSDRFFAERPEGSVSTLKIQRTQQEDSAVYLCASSLGPQGKAFFGQGTRLTVV.

This clone occurred once. The J gene is TRBJ2-1, the V gene TRBV15; no firm D call. The length of the CDR3 is 15 residues. CDR1 and CDR2 (germline): LNHNV, YYDKDF (reference sequence). The V end was cut by 2 bases, the J end by 0 bases, with 8 bases between. The CDR3 here is CATSRSRSSYNEQFF. In DNA form, the CDR3 reads TGTGCCACCAGCAGAAGCAGGTCCTCCTACAATGAGCAGTTCTTC.

CDR3 sequence: CASTPGRASGSPLHF. As DNA, the CDR3 is TGTGCCAGTACCCCCGGGAGGGCCTCGGGGTCACCCCTCCACTTT. V and J are TRBV19 and TRBJ1-6; D not certain. The CDR3 is 15 residues long. CDR1 and CDR2 from the germline V gene are LNHDA and SQIVND (reference sequence). Trimming left V 7 bases short and J 10 bases short, with 20 bases between.

CDR3 sequence (DNA): TGTGCCTGGAGGTTAGGACAGGGGTTTAATGAAAAACTGTTTTTT. This sequence encodes CAWRLGQGFNEKLFF. The chain joins TRBV30 to TRBJ1-4; 9 bases align to TRBD1. V shed 3 bases, J shed 4 bases, and the junction held 6 bases outside the gene matches. The germline V gene encodes CDR1 GTSNPN and CDR2 SVGIG (reference sequence). CDR3 size: 15 residues. Combining the CDR3 with reference TRBV30 and TRBJ1-4 gives the whole variable domain SQTIHQWPATLVQPVGSPLSLECTVEGTSNPNLYWYRQAAGRGLQLLFYSVGIGQISSEVPQNLSASRPQDRQFILSSKKLLLSDSGFYLCAWRLGQGFNEKLFFGSGTQLSVL.

The gene calls are TRBV28 and TRBJ2-1; no definite D call. This CDR3 comprises 12 residues. Germline loops: CDR1 MDHEN, CDR2 SYDVKM. V lost 3 bases and J 8 bases, leaving 8 bases between the germline ends. CDR3 nucleotides: TGTGCCAGCAGTTTGTCTAGAGATGAGCAGTTCTTC. Protein: CASSLSRDEQFF.